The 24 T cell receptor beta chains below come from one sample, sequenced in a study of neurological immune-mediated disorders. TCRdb reprocessed the 5' RACE reads with MiXCR, giving one entry per CDR3 protein. The sample has 90,000 to 150,000 distinct CDR3 sequences; roughly 3.2% are singletons. Sequenced: PBMCs. The receptors come from a woman aged 25 to 39 with multiple sclerosis.

This clonotype was detected many times. The chain carries TRBV20-1 and TRBJ1-6; TRBD1 agrees at 8 bases. V shed 3 bases, J shed 9 bases, and the junction held 4 bases outside the gene matches. The CDR3 totals 13 residues. Germline-derived CDR1 and CDR2 are DFQATT and SNEGSKA (reference sequence). The CDR3: CSARPQGGSPLHF. The CDR3 DNA reads as TGCAGTGCTAGGCCACAGGGGGGTTCACCCCTCCACTTT.

At least ten counts were recorded for this clonotype. V is TRBV30 and J is TRBJ1-5; the D gene is possibly TRBD1 (5 bases). Germline V gives CDR1 GTSNPN, CDR2 SVGIG (reference sequence). V dropped 0 bases and J dropped 11 bases, with 17 bases sitting between them. The CDR3 runs 14 residues. CDR3 loop: CAWSVRGDQSAQHF. DNA of the CDR3: TGTGCCTGGAGTGTACGGGGGGACCAATCAGCCCAGCATTTT.

This clonotype was observed many times. The chain combines TRBV4-3 with TRBJ1-4; D call uncertain. V gave up 1 base and J gave up 5 bases, with 11 bases separating them. This CDR3 comprises 15 residues. Germline CDR1 reads LGHNA; CDR2 reads YSLEER. The CDR3 DNA reads as TGCGCCAGCAGCCAAGCGGCAAGGATCAATGAAAAACTGTTTTTT. Translated: CASSQAARINEKLFF.

In its sample, this clonotype was seen many times. The chain recombines TRBV3-1 with TRBJ2-1, with 8 bases lining up with TRBD1. The ends lost 3 bases at V and 7 bases at J; junction bases unmatched: 8. Germline values: CDR1 LGHDT, CDR2 YNNKEL (reference sequence). This CDR3 spans 15 amino acids. DNA of the CDR3: TGTGCCAGCAGCCATGCGACAGGGGTCCGGAATGAGCAGTTCTTC. It encodes CASSHATGVRNEQFF.

This clonotype was counted ten times or more. The J gene is TRBJ1-5, the V gene TRBV4-1; D uncertain. The V end lost 4 bases, the J end lost 3 bases, and 22 bases lay between the germline ends. The CDR3 covers 18 residues. CDR1 MGHRA and CDR2 YSYEKL come from the germline V gene. CDR3 protein: CASSLKRMAGPLNQPQHF. CDR3 in DNA: TGCGCCAGCAGCCTCAAAAGGATGGCGGGTCCCCTCAATCAGCCCCAGCATTTT.

This clonotype showed up many times. The chain uses TRBV4-3 and TRBJ1-1, with D maybe TRBD1 (6 bases). V lost 4 bases, J lost 11 bases, and 17 bases lay in between. Germline loops: CDR1 LGHNA, CDR2 YSLEER. The CDR3 is 13 residues long. Here the CDR3 reads CASSPGGAGWAFF. The DNA for the CDR3 is TGCGCCAGCAGCCCGGGGGGGGCCGGTTGGGCTTTCTTT.

This clonotype was observed at least ten times. In DNA, the CDR3 is TGCAGTGCACAAGCTAGCGGGAGTCTCCACAATGAGCAGTTCTTC. Translated: CSAQASGSLHNEQFF. The V call is TRBV20-1, the J call TRBJ2-1; 10 positions agree with TRBD2. The V gene end was trimmed by 6 bases and the J gene end by 5 bases; junction bases not matched to a gene: 10. CDR1 and CDR2 from the germline V gene are DFQATT and SNEGSKA (reference sequence). CDR3 length: 15 residues.

Ten or more counts support this clonotype. The V call is TRBV20-1, the J call TRBJ1-3; tentatively, D is TRBD1 (5 bases). The germline gives CDR1 DFQATT, CDR2 SNEGSKA (reference sequence). The CDR3 consists of 16 residues. V was shortened by 0 bases and J by 2 bases, with 14 bases between the two germline ends. The CDR3 region is CSARDSGPGTGNTIYF. CDR3 nucleotides: TGCAGTGCTAGAGATTCCGGCCCAGGGACTGGAAACACCATATATTTT.

This clonotype has ten or more counts. The V gene is TRBV6-5, the J gene TRBJ1-1, with 7 bases that match TRBD1. The germline V gene encodes CDR1 MNHEY and CDR2 SVGAGI. The CDR3 runs 12 residues. The junction had 7 bases not matched to a gene; V was cut back by 5 bases and J by 10 bases. For the CDR3, the DNA is TGTGCCAGCAGTAATGACAGGGCGGGAGCTTTCTTT. The encoded protein is CASSNDRAGAFF.

This clonotype has at least ten counts. The genes are TRBV7-6 and TRBJ1-1; 8 bases are a match to TRBD1. Unmatched junction bases numbered 7, after V lost 1 base and J lost 6 bases. Germline V gives CDR1 SGHVS, CDR2 FNYEAQ. The length of the CDR3 is 15 residues. The CDR3 spells CASSLERQGAAEAFF. Written as DNA, the CDR3 is TGTGCCAGCAGCTTAGAGCGGCAGGGGGCGGCTGAAGCTTTCTTT.

The V and J genes are TRBV29-1 and TRBJ2-1; TRBD1 agrees at 9 bases. The junction had 12 bases not matched to a gene; V was cut back by 7 bases and J by 8 bases. The CDR3 totals 14 residues. CDR1 and CDR2 from the germline V gene are SQVTM and ANQGSEA. The CDR3 nucleotides are TGCAGCGGCAGCACAGGGGGCAAGATAGATGAGCAGTTCTTC. Translated: CSGSTGGKIDEQFF.

This clonotype was found many times. This chain uses TRBV3-1 with TRBJ2-3; D uncertain. V was pared by 2 bases and J by 6 bases, with 3 bases between. CDR1 LGHDT and CDR2 YNNKEL come from the germline V gene (reference sequence). CDR3 size: 11 residues. The CDR3 loop reads CASSQLDTQYF. The CDR3 DNA reads as TGTGCCAGCAGCCAATTGGATACGCAGTATTTT.

This clonotype has at least ten counts. The V gene is TRBV7-2, the J gene TRBJ2-3; no clear D gene. CDR1 is SGHTA, CDR2 FQGNSA, per germline. The CDR3 totals 13 residues. V was trimmed by 2 bases and J by 4 bases, leaving 7 bases between them. CDR3 residues: CASSLTDPDTQYF. In DNA, the CDR3 is TGTGCCAGCAGCTTAACGGACCCAGATACGCAGTATTTT.

This clonotype showed up many times. This sequence joins TRBV12-3 or TRBV12-4 and TRBJ1-6; 8 nucleotides match TRBD1. The CDR3 is 14 amino acids. Trimming removed 4 bases from V and 7 bases from J; junction bases left unmatched: 3. The CDR3 DNA sequence: TGTGCCAGCAGTTGGGACAGGTCCAATTCACCCCTCCACTTT. It yields the protein CASSWDRSNSPLHF.

This clonotype was detected many times. The V and J genes are TRBV6-6 and TRBJ1-3; no clear D gene. CDR3 size: 16 residues. The V end was cut by 2 bases, the J end by 0 bases, with 11 bases between. Per germline, CDR1 MNHNY and CDR2 SVGAGI (reference sequence). The CDR3 loop reads CASSYRRVSSGNTIYF. In nucleotides, the CDR3 is TGTGCCAGCAGTTACCGGCGGGTGTCCTCTGGAAACACCATATATTTT.

Ten or more counts support this clonotype. The rearrangement joins TRBV3-1 to TRBJ2-1; the match to TRBD2 covers 9 bases. CDR3 length equals 15 residues. The V and J ends lost 3 bases and 9 bases, in that order; junction bases with no gene match: 9. Per the germline V gene, CDR1 is LGHDT and CDR2 is YNNKEL (reference sequence). Here the CDR3 DNA reads TGTGCCAGCAGCCATCGGGGTAGCGGGGGTCTTGAGCAGTTCTTC. Translation gives CASSHRGSGGLEQFF.

In its sample, this clonotype was seen many times. The J gene is TRBJ2-2, the V gene TRBV11-3; tentatively, D is TRBD1 or TRBD2 (6 bases each). V shed 2 bases and J shed 2 bases, with 12 bases lying between them. The CDR3 has 16 residues. Per the germline V gene, CDR1 is SGHNT and CDR2 is YENEEA. DNA for the CDR3: TGTGCCAGCAGCTTATTCTCGGGGGCCAACACCGGGGAGCTGTTTTTT. This codes for CASSLFSGANTGELFF.

The sample holds many counts of this clonotype. This chain joins TRBV5-1 and TRBJ2-1; tentative D call: TRBD1 (5 bases). The CDR3 is made up of 12 amino acids. The germline V gene encodes CDR1 SGHRS and CDR2 YFSETQ. V shed 4 bases and J shed 5 bases, with 7 bases lying between them. CDR3 nucleotide sequence: TGCGCCAGCAGCCTACAGGACAATGAGCAGTTCTTC. It is translated as CASSLQDNEQFF.

This clonotype was seen at least ten times. This chain uses TRBV5-4 with TRBJ1-5, with D perhaps matching TRBD1 (5 bases). The CDR3 runs 14 residues. CDR1 is SGHNT, CDR2 YYREEE, per germline (reference sequence). V lost 0 bases, J lost 3 bases, and 7 bases lay in between. The CDR3: CASSLGGANQPQHF. CDR3 coding DNA: TGTGCCAGCAGCTTGGGAGGGGCCAATCAGCCCCAGCATTTT. The full variable domain, in which reference TRBV5-4 and TRBJ1-5 provide the parts outside the CDR3, is ETGVTQSPTHLIKTRGQQVTLRCSSQSGHNTVSWYQQALGQGPQFIFQYYREEENGRGNFPPRFSGLQFPNYSSELNVNALELDDSALYLCASSLGGANQPQHFGDGTRLSIL.

The table lists this clonotype with many counts. The chain carries TRBV5-6 and TRBJ1-1; a possible D gene is TRBD1 (5 bases). Germline lookup yields CDR1 SGHDT and CDR2 YYEEEE. The CDR3 consists of 13 residues. Between the trimmed V and J ends, which lost 4 bases and 0 bases, there was a span of 7 bases. The CDR3 region is CASSGGVNTEAFF. The CDR3 bases are TGTGCCAGCAGCGGAGGGGTGAACACTGAAGCTTTCTTT.

This clonotype was detected ten times or more. The chain employs TRBV4-3 and TRBJ2-1, with 14 bases fitting TRBD2. This CDR3 is built from 17 residues. In germline, CDR1 is LGHNA, CDR2 YSLEER. V shed 0 bases, J shed 5 bases, and the junction held 3 bases outside the gene matches. In DNA, the CDR3 is TGCGCCAGCAGCCAAGAGACTAGCGGGGGGGCCGACAATGAGCAGTTCTTC. It specifies CASSQETSGGADNEQFF.

This clonotype was counted at least ten times. The V call is TRBV27, the J call TRBJ2-1, with D unclear. Germline CDR1 MNHEY, CDR2 SMNVEV (reference sequence). V was pared by 4 bases and J by 6 bases, with 10 bases between. The CDR3 covers 13 residues. CDR3: CASSYGEANEQFF. Written as DNA, the CDR3 is TGTGCCAGCAGTTATGGGGAAGCCAATGAGCAGTTCTTC.

This clonotype was seen ten or more times. The chain is built from TRBV20-1 and TRBJ2-3, with 9 bases that match TRBD2. The trim removed 6 bases at V and 5 bases at J, leaving 12 bases unmatched. The V gene's germline CDR1 is DFQATT and CDR2 SNEGSKA (reference sequence). The length of the CDR3 is 15 residues. The CDR3 region has the DNA TGCAGTGCCTGGGAGCTAGCGGGGTCGGGAGATACGCAGTATTTT. This codes for CSAWELAGSGDTQYF.

This clonotype was observed at least ten times. This sequence joins TRBV20-1 and TRBJ1-2, with D possibly TRBD1 on 5 matching bases. Trimming removed 1 base at V and 8 bases at J, with 20 bases between. Per germline, CDR1 DFQATT and CDR2 SNEGSKA (reference sequence). The CDR3 covers 15 residues. The CDR3 DNA reads as TGCAGTGCTAGAGCTCCCGGGGCCCCGCTTGGCGGCTACACCTTC. This gives the protein CSARAPGAPLGGYTF.